This TCR beta chain was captured in a study of blood T cell repertoires in COVID-19. The authors' processing: Amplifying reference gene primers gave estimates of nucleated cell counts. This table comes from immunoSEQ multiplex PCR, and its TCRdb copy is limited to in-frame clones, with some not included. Clone size and the V and J calls come from that table; the DNA yielded D and trimming. The sample has about 32,000 clones; roughly 90% are singletons. V was trimmed by 1 base and J by 4 bases, leaving 8 bases between them. Germline V gives CDR1 SGHTA, CDR2 FQGNSA. The CDR3 covers 14 residues. This sequence joins TRBV7-2 and TRBJ1-3; tentatively, D is TRBD1 (6 bases). The specimen was peripheral blood. The TCR comes from a man aged 60 to 69 with acute or convalescent COVID-19. The DNA for the CDR3 is TGTGCCAGCAGCTTAGGGCAGGGGGGAAACACCATATATTTT. Translation: CASSLGQGGNTIYF.